This is a list of T cell receptor beta chains from one sample in a study of T cell changes during pregnancy in multiple sclerosis. Libraries were prepared by immunoSEQ multiplex PCR; TCRdb keeps only in-frame clonotypes and omits some of them. Counted here are approximately 100,000 clones, about 90% occurring once; the ten biggest clones make up 1.6%. The input for sequencing was peripheral blood, taken before pregnancy. All receptors derive from a female donor with multiple sclerosis, enrolled in a pregnancy study. The CDR3 runs from the conserved cysteine through the conserved F or W. Fields, in order: clone size, V gene, D gene, J gene, CDR3 DNA, CDR3 protein. The D gene is left open where the match is weak. Size tells how often a clone was seen (once, few, many) or the class of an expanded clone, and some rows leave it out.

.	TRBV9	.	TRBJ1-2	TGTGCCAGCAGCGTAGAGGTCAATCAGGGGCCCCAGGGGGGCTACACCTTC	CASSVEVNQGPQGGYTF
few	TRBV6-1	.	TRBJ1-5	TGTGCCAGCAGTGAAGGGAGGGGATGGCAGCCCCAGCATTTT	CASSEGRGWQPQHF
once	TRBV29-1	.	TRBJ1-5	TGCAGCGTTGCTCGGGGAGATCAGCCCCAGCATTTT	CSVARGDQPQHF
.	TRBV18	.	TRBJ2-7	TGTGCCAGCTCCCCCGGGTCCGGGGTTGCCTACGAGCAGTACTTC	CASSPGSGVAYEQYF
.	TRBV6-6	TRBD1	TRBJ2-7	TGTGCCAGCACCGCCGGGACAGGACACTCCTACGAGCAGTACTTC	CASTAGTGHSYEQYF
once	TRBV6-1	.	TRBJ2-7	TGTGCCAGCAGTTATTTCCTCTACGAGCAGTACTTC	CASSYFLYEQYF
.	TRBV7-9	TRBD2	TRBJ2-5	TGTGCCAGCAGCTTAGCGCGTGGGACTAGCGGGGCATCCCAAGAGACCCAGTACTTC	CASSLARGTSGASQETQYF
.	TRBV6-6	.	TRBJ1-6	TGTGCCAGCAGTTACAGTCAGGCCCTTAGGAATTCACCCCTCCACTTT	CASSYSQALRNSPLHF
.	TRBV4-1	TRBD1	TRBJ2-7	TGCGCCAGCAGCCAAGTTGGGACAGGGATACGGGAGCAGTACTTC	CASSQVGTGIREQYF
.	TRBV29-1	TRBD2	TRBJ2-7	TGCAGCGTTGAAGTGAGGCTAGCGGGTATCCAGAGGGAGCAGTACTTC	CSVEVRLAGIQREQYF
.	TRBV28	.	TRBJ1-1	TGTGCCAGCAACTTAGTAATGGGCAGTGAAGCTTTCTTT	CASNLVMGSEAFF
.	TRBV2	.	TRBJ2-7	TGTGCCAGCAGTGAAGGGGGGCCCCACGAGCAGTACTTC	CASSEGGPHEQYF
.	TRBV6-6	.	TRBJ2-7	TGTGCCACCAGATGGCGGGACTCCTACGAGCAGTACTTC	CATRWRDSYEQYF
.	TRBV14	.	TRBJ2-1	TGTGCCAGCAGCCTAGCGTACCACAATGAGCAGTTCTTC	CASSLAYHNEQFF
.	TRBV30	TRBD2	TRBJ2-2	TGTGCCTGGAGGTTAGCGGGAGCAACCGGGGAGCTGTTTTTT	CAWRLAGATGELFF
.	TRBV10-2	TRBD1	TRBJ2-6	TGCGCCAGCAGTGACGGAGGCAGGGGGCGGTCTGGGGCCAACGTCCTGACTTTC	CASSDGGRGRSGANVLTF
.	TRBV4-2	.	TRBJ1-1	TGTGCCAGCAGCCAAGAAATTGATTCAGTCGCTTTCTTT	CASSQEIDSVAFF
.	TRBV19	TRBD2	TRBJ2-3	TGTGCCAGTAGTATAAAGCTAGCGGAAATATCTGATACGCAGTATTTT	CASSIKLAEISDTQYF
.	TRBV19	TRBD1	TRBJ1-4	TGTGCCAGTACGGACAGGGAGAATGAAAAACTGTTTTTT	CASTDRENEKLFF
.	TRBV6-1	.	TRBJ1-6	TGTGCCAGCGGGGGGAGTTCCTATAATTCACCCCTCCACTTT	CASGGSSYNSPLHF
.	TRBV6-5	.	TRBJ2-7	TGTGCCAGCAGCCGAGCCCCAGGGGACTACGAGCAGTACTTC	CASSRAPGDYEQYF
.	TRBV11-3	.	TRBJ2-1	TGTGCCAGCAGCTCAGAGGCGGGGCTCAATGAGCAGTTCTTC	CASSSEAGLNEQFF
.	TRBV7-7	TRBD1	TRBJ2-5	TGTGCCAGCAGCCTTGGACAGGGGGCAGAAGAGACCCAGTACTTC	CASSLGQGAEETQYF
.	TRBV5-1	TRBD1	TRBJ2-7	TGCGCCAGCAGCTTGGGACAGGGAGTCTACGAGCAGTACTTC	CASSLGQGVYEQYF
.	TRBV9	TRBD1	TRBJ2-3	TGTGCCAGCAGCGTAGGGGGACAGGTCACAGATACGCAGTATTTT	CASSVGGQVTDTQYF
.	TRBV7-3	.	TRBJ2-3	TGTGCCAGCAGCTTACTACGGTCCGATACGCAGTATTTT	CASSLLRSDTQYF
.	TRBV15	.	TRBJ2-7	TGTGCCACCAGCAGAGAAAGGGGTCTATCTGGTTTTCTTGGCTACGAGCAGTACTTC	CATSRERGLSGFLGYEQYF
.	TRBV11-2	.	TRBJ2-5	TGTGCCAGCAGCTCAGGGACATTCCAAGAGACCCAGTACTTC	CASSSGTFQETQYF
.	TRBV19	.	TRBJ2-2	TGTGCCAGTAGTTGGACAGATAAGAACACCGGGGAGCTGTTTTTT	CASSWTDKNTGELFF
.	TRBV19	TRBD2	TRBJ2-1	TGTGCCAGTATTCAGGCGGGGGGTTCCTACAATGAGCAGTTCTTC	CASIQAGGSYNEQFF
.	TRBV7-2	.	TRBJ2-4	TGTGCCAGCAGCTTAGAAATGGGGCGAGACATTCAGTACTTC	CASSLEMGRDIQYF
.	TRBV9	TRBD2	TRBJ2-3	TGTGCCAGCAGCCCCTCCCCGGGACTAGCGAGCACAGATACGCAGTATTTT	CASSPSPGLASTDTQYF
.	TRBV4-2	TRBD1	TRBJ2-7	TGTGCCAGCAGCCAAGATTTGACAGGGTACGAGCAGTACTTC	CASSQDLTGYEQYF
.	TRBV29-1	TRBD2	TRBJ2-7	TGCAGCGTGGGGGGGGGAGAACACTACGAGCAGTACTTC	CSVGGGEHYEQYF
.	TRBV9	TRBD2	TRBJ2-7	TGTGCCAGCAGTCCACGGGGGGGTTTCGACTCCTACGAGCAGTACTTC	CASSPRGGFDSYEQYF
.	TRBV28	.	TRBJ1-1	TGTGCCAGCAGTTTAGGCCGGACAGAAAGTAGGAACACTGAAGCTTTCTTT	CASSLGRTESRNTEAFF